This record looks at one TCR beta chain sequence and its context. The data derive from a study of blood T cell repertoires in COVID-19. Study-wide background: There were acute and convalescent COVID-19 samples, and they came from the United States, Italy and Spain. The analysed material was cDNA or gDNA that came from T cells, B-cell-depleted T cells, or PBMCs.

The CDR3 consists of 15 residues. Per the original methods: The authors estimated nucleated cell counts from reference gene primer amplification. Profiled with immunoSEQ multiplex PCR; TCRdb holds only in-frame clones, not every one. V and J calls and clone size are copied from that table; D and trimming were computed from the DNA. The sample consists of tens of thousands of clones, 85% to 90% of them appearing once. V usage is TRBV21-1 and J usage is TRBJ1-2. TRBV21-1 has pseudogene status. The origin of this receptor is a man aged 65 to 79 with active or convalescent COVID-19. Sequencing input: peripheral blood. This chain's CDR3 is CASSYNGEGRYGYTF. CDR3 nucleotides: TGTGCCAGCTCCTATAATGGGGAGGGCCGCTATGGCTACACCTTC.